This T cell receptor beta chain comes out of a study of cytomegalovirus exposure and HLA in healthy donors. The germline V gene encodes CDR1 MDHEN and CDR2 SYDVKM. CDR3 length: 15 amino acids. Unmatched junction bases numbered 4, after V lost 2 bases and J lost 1 base. The PCR was carried out with 60 Vbeta primers and 13 Jbeta primers. Method: immunoSEQ multiplex PCR; TCRdb's copy keeps in-frame clones and lacks some. The sample consists of 90,000 to 110,000 clones, 76% of them appearing once. A remark on this clone: The target antigen is unknown.

Broader study findings: No immune exposure information besides CMV serostatus was available. One cluster of highly shared sequence variants probably arose as a sequencing artifact. The authors enumerated over 150 TCR beta chains as linked to cytomegalovirus.

The chain recombines TRBV28 with TRBJ1-2; TRBD1 aligns across 7 bases. Input material: PBMCs. This sequence was found in a man aged 35-49 years in good health and CMV-seropositive. CDR3 sequence (DNA): TGTGCCAGCAGTTTAGTAGGACAGGTTAACTATGGCTACACCTTC. Translated: CASSLVGQVNYGYTF.